This passage covers 21 T cell receptor beta chains from one sample sequenced in a study of cytomegalovirus exposure and HLA in healthy donors. It was with 60 Vbeta and 13 Jbeta primers that the PCR ran. Sequenced by immunoSEQ multiplex PCR; TCRdb stores in-frame clones only, minus some. The sample shows roughly 110,000 clones, about two thirds of them seen only once. Material: PBMCs. The receptors derive from a boy aged 5-17 years in good health and CMV-seronegative.

The J gene is TRBJ2-7, the V gene TRBV28; D possibly corresponds to TRBD1 (7 bases). V lost 10 bases and J lost 1, with 17 bases in between. Per germline, CDR1 MDHEN and CDR2 SYDVKM. The CDR3 has 14 residues. This CDR3 is CATRGAGSSYEQYF. The CDR3 bases are TGTGCCACCAGGGGGGCAGGGAGTTCCTACGAGCAGTACTTC.

The chain joins TRBV7-8 to TRBJ2-1; D is uncertain. The germline gives CDR1 SGHVS, CDR2 FQNEAQ. Trimming left V 5 bases short and J 4 bases short, with 6 bases between. CDR3 length equals 12 residues. The CDR3 DNA reads as TGTGCCAGCAGCGAGCCATACAATGAGCAGTTCTTC. This translates into CASSEPYNEQFF.

Of note for this clone: The junction differs from germline at one of its ends, possibly a read error. The chain recombines TRBV25-1 with TRBJ2-7; TRBD2 might be the D (5 bases). This CDR3 region has 17 residues. Per germline, CDR1 MGHDK and CDR2 SYGVNS. This CDR3 reads CASNEVIYWESSYEQYF. The CDR3 DNA sequence: TGTGCCAGCAATGAAGTCATATATTGGGAGAGCTCCTACGAGCAGTACTTC.

The chain uses TRBV11-2 and TRBJ2-3; 8 nucleotides agree with TRBD2. The germline V gene has CDR1 SGHAT and CDR2 FQNNGV. The CDR3 length is 15 residues. V was pared by 7 bases and J by 5 bases, with 11 bases of the junction left unmatched. In nucleotides, the CDR3 is TGTGCCAGCACCGCCCGGGGGGGGCCAGGAGATACGCAGTATTTT. As protein: CASTARGGPGDTQYF. Using reference TRBV11-2 and TRBJ2-3 for the parts outside the CDR3, the full variable domain is EAGVAQSPRYKIIEKRQSVAFWCNPISGHATLYWYQQILGQGPKLLIQFQNNGVVDDSQLPKDRFSAERLKGVDSTLKIQPAKLEDSAVYLCASTARGGPGDTQYFGPGTRLTVL.

The rearrangement links TRBV7-3 to TRBJ2-1; D is perhaps TRBD2 (6 bases). The CDR3 is made up of 15 amino acids. Germline V gene data show CDR1 as SGHTA and CDR2 as FQGTGA. Trimming stripped 5 bases from V and 4 bases from J, with 15 bases between. CDR3 nucleotides: TGTGCCAGCAGCAGCCCAGTGGGAGGATACAATGAGCAGTTCTTC. Translation: CASSSPVGGYNEQFF.

This clone was seen a handful of times. This sequence joins TRBV7-9 and TRBJ2-6; D is possibly TRBD1 (6 bases). The ends were cut back, 3 bases at V and 8 bases at J, with 11 bases in the middle. Per the germline V gene, CDR1 is SEHNR and CDR2 is FQNEAQ (reference sequence). The CDR3 totals 14 residues. CDR3 sequence reads: CASSLGAGTNVLTF. CDR3 DNA sequence: TGTGCCAGCAGCTTGGGGGCAGGAACCAACGTCCTGACTTTC.

This chain uses TRBV2 with TRBJ1-5; maybe TRBD1 (5 bases). Germline V gene data show CDR1 as SNHLY and CDR2 as FYNNEI. Trimming removed 7 bases at V and 4 bases at J, with 14 bases between. This CDR3 contains 14 residues. The CDR3 coding sequence is TGTGCCAGCACGACAGCGAACACGAATCAGCCCCAGCATTTT. Its translation: CASTTANTNQPQHF.

The chain is built from TRBV7-3 and TRBJ1-1; D uncertain. The CDR3 covers 13 residues. From germline, CDR1 is SGHTA and CDR2 FQGTGA. V dropped 5 bases and J dropped 5 bases, with 12 bases sitting between them. CDR3 loop: CASSPRGVTEAFF. The CDR3 DNA reads TGTGCCAGCAGCCCAAGAGGAGTTACTGAAGCTTTCTTT. The full variable domain, in which reference TRBV7-3 and TRBJ1-1 provide the parts outside the CDR3, is GAGVSQTPSNKVTEKGKYVELRCDPISGHTALYWYRQSLGQGPEFLIYFQGTGAADDSGLPNDRFFAVRPEGSVSTLKIQRTERGDSAVYLCASSPRGVTEAFFGQGTRLTVV.

The chain carries TRBV15 and TRBJ2-5, with 15 bases lining up with TRBD2. From germline, CDR1 is LNHNV and CDR2 YYDKDF (reference sequence). CDR3 length equals 16 residues. The V segment lost 3 bases and the J segment 4 bases; nucleotides outside the gene matches: 3. The DNA of the CDR3 is TGTGCCACCAGCAGCCGGACTAGCGGGGGGGGAGAGACCCAGTACTTC. Encoded protein: CATSSRTSGGGETQYF.

The chain employs TRBV2 and TRBJ1-1, with D uncertain. Germline lookup yields CDR1 SNHLY and CDR2 FYNNEI. CDR3 length: 13 residues. With 6 bases removed from V and 6 bases from J, the gap between germline ends came to 14 bases. CDR3 in amino acids: CASSPVGVAEAFF. Written as DNA, the CDR3 is TGTGCCAGCAGCCCCGTGGGCGTCGCTGAAGCTTTCTTT.

This rearrangement joins TRBV30 to TRBJ2-7; 7 bases are shared with TRBD1. The CDR3 is 15 amino acids. J gave up 0 bases and V 2 bases, and 7 bases lay outside the gene matches. Germline lookup yields CDR1 GTSNPN and CDR2 SVGIG (reference sequence). CDR3 nucleotides: TGTGCCTGGAGTCTGGACAGGACGAACTCCTACGAGCAGTACTTC. The encoded protein is CAWSLDRTNSYEQYF.

The chain uses TRBV5-4 and TRBJ2-7, with a possible D match to TRBD1 (5 bases). Germline-derived CDR1 and CDR2 are SGHNT and YYREEE (reference sequence). Trimming took off 3 bases at V and 2 bases at J, with 9 bases between the two ends. The CDR3 totals 13 residues. CDR3 sequence (DNA): TGTGCCAGCAGCTCACAGGAGACCTACGAGCAGTACTTC. It codes for CASSSQETYEQYF.

The chain couples TRBV5-6 to TRBJ2-1; 7 nucleotides align to TRBD2. This CDR3 has 15 amino acids. V shed 4 bases, J shed 7 bases, and the junction held 11 bases outside the gene matches. Per the germline V gene, CDR1 is SGHDT and CDR2 is YYEEEE. The CDR3 DNA is TGTGCCAGCAGCCGCTGGGGACTAAACGGGAATGAGCAGTTCTTC. It translates to CASSRWGLNGNEQFF. Full variable domain (remainder filled in from reference TRBV5-6 and TRBJ2-1): DAGVTQSPTHLIKTRGQQVTLRCSPKSGHDTVSWYQQALGQGPQFIFQYYEEEERQRGNFPDRFSGHQFPNYSSELNVNALLLGDSALYLCASSRWGLNGNEQFFGPGTRLTVL.

The chain joins TRBV28 to TRBJ1-2; unclear D gene. This CDR3 has 13 amino acids. Trimming took off 4 bases at V and 0 bases at J, with 6 bases between the two ends. Germline assignment: CDR1 MDHEN and CDR2 SYDVKM. This CDR3 reads CASSYSTNYGYTF. Here the CDR3 DNA reads TGTGCCAGCAGTTATTCTACTAACTATGGCTACACCTTC.

The genes are TRBV11-3 and TRBJ1-2, with D hard to call. CDR1 and CDR2 from the germline V gene are SGHNT and YENEEA. Trimming pared 5 bases from V and 7 bases from J, leaving 8 bases between. The CDR3 length is 11 residues. CDR3 DNA sequence: TGTGCCAGCAGCAAAGAGGGTGGCTACACCTTC. This sequence encodes CASSKEGGYTF.

V is TRBV11-2 and J is TRBJ2-2; tentative D call: TRBD1 (5 bases). Trimming cost V 3 bases and J 2 bases, with 13 bases left between them. CDR1 SGHAT and CDR2 FQNNGV come from the germline V gene. The length of the CDR3 is 16 residues. The CDR3 is CASSLRPQGNTGELFF. CDR3 DNA: TGTGCCAGCAGCTTGAGACCGCAGGGAAACACCGGGGAGCTGTTTTTT.

This clone has just one count. A junction end diverges from the germline sequence, so it may reflect a read error. Different DNA sequences within this sample yield the same CDR3. The chain joins TRBV30 to TRBJ1-6, with TRBD1 matching over 8 bases. The CDR3 runs to 14 residues. Germline V gives CDR1 GTSNPN, CDR2 SVGIG (reference sequence). CDR3 sequence: CAWSRGQENSPLHF. The CDR3 nucleotides read TGTGCCTGGAGTAGGGGACAGGAAAATTCCCCCCTCCACTTT.

This chain joins TRBV27 and TRBJ1-5; TRBD1 matches 7 bases. From germline, CDR1 is MNHEY and CDR2 SMNVEV (reference sequence). V was pared by 6 bases and J by 6 bases, with 5 bases of the junction left unmatched. There are 13 residues in the CDR3. CDR3 loop: CASSRTGFQPQHF. The CDR3 DNA sequence: TGTGCCAGCAGCCGGACAGGATTTCAGCCCCAGCATTTT.

The J gene is TRBJ1-5, the V gene TRBV28, with D tentatively TRBD1 (6 bases). This CDR3 region has 15 residues. V was cut by 2 bases and J by 5 bases, with 13 bases left in between. Germline V gene lookup returns CDR1 MDHEN and CDR2 SYDVKM. This chain's CDR3 is CASSLKPDSYQPQHF. CDR3 coding DNA: TGTGCCAGCAGTTTAAAGCCGGACAGTTATCAGCCCCAGCATTTT.

This clone has only a few counts. This chain links TRBV10-3 with TRBJ2-7, with D possibly matching TRBD1 (5 bases). The germline CDR1 and CDR2 sequences are ENHRY and SYGVKD. This CDR3 region has 12 residues. V was cut by 6 bases and J by 4 bases, with 10 bases left in between. CDR3 region: CAIRDPGYEQYF. CDR3 DNA: TGTGCCATCAGAGACCCAGGGTACGAGCAGTACTTC.

J is TRBJ2-1 and V is TRBV11-3, with TRBD2 identical over 8 bases. The ends lost 2 bases at V and 10 bases at J; junction bases unmatched: 4. The V gene's germline CDR1 is SGHNT and CDR2 YENEEA. This CDR3 is built from 13 residues. Written as DNA, the CDR3 is TGTGCCAGCAGCTTAAGAGCGGGAGTCGAGCAGTTCTTC. Amino acids: CASSLRAGVEQFF.